This is a list of T cell receptor beta chains from one sample in a study of blood T cells in healthy people across ages. Each CDR3 protein is one row after TCRdb ran MiXCR on the 5' RACE reads. The sample lists 2 million or so distinct CDR3 sequences, around half occurring once. Sequencing was done on a sample of blood. The receptor source for this set is a woman aged 35 to 49 in good health. Each CDR3 is given with its conserved first and last residue. The order of the fields is CDR3 length, D gene, V gene, clone size, J gene, CDR3 protein, CDR3 DNA. D genes are given only for firm matches. Clone size appears in some rows only: once, few, many, or a class for an expanded clone.

>15|.|TRBV5-1|.|TRBJ2-1
CASSLGGGLHQEQFF
TGCGCCAGCAGCTTGGGGGGAGGCCTACATCAGGAGCAGTTCTTC
>12|.|TRBV27|.|TRBJ1-2
CASINLLVVYTF
TGTGCCAGCATCAATCTTCTCGTGGTCTACACCTTC
>15|TRBD2|TRBV4-2|once|TRBJ2-7
CASSQDSGTSSKQYF
TGTGCCAGCAGCCAAGATTCCGGGACTAGTAGCAAGCAGTACTTC
>15|.|TRBV3-1|.|TRBJ1-6
CASSQGAGVNSPLHF
TGTGCCAGCAGCCAAGGGGCAGGAGTTAATTCACCCCTCCACTTT
>14|TRBD1|TRBV6-2/TRBV6-3|.|TRBJ2-3
CTSTGQGLYDTQYF
TGTACCAGCACCGGACAGGGTTTATACGATACGCAGTATTTT
>16|.|TRBV7-2|.|TRBJ2-1
CASRPGGPSSYNEQFF
TGTGCCAGCAGACCTGGGGGCCCGAGCTCCTACAATGAGCAGTTCTTC
>14|.|TRBV5-1|.|TRBJ2-3
CASSLEAAADTQYF
TGCGCCAGCAGCTTGGAGGCCGCGGCAGATACGCAGTATTTT
>16|TRBD1|TRBV2|few|TRBJ2-5
CASTDSAGQGMETQYF
TGTGCCAGCACCGACTCGGCGGGACAGGGGATGGAGACCCAGTACTTC
>21|TRBD2|TRBV15|.|TRBJ2-4
CATSRATPGLAGGLAKNIQYF
TGTGCCACCAGCAGAGCTACCCCGGGACTAGCGGGGGGACTAGCCAAAAACATTCAGTACTTC
>15|TRBD1|TRBV11-2|few|TRBJ2-7
CASSTPGTARYEQYF
TGTGCCAGCAGTACCCCCGGGACAGCTAGATACGAGCAGTACTTC
>16|TRBD1|TRBV6-1|few|TRBJ2-7
CASSENHGTGYYEQYF
TGTGCCAGCAGTGAAAATCACGGGACAGGGTACTACGAGCAGTACTTC
>15|.|TRBV20-1|.|TRBJ2-3
CSAEGSLAVADTQYF
TGCAGTGCTGAGGGGTCGTTGGCTGTGGCGGATACGCAGTATTTT
>15|TRBD2|TRBV7-8|.|TRBJ2-1
CASSSPAGGLLEQFF
TGTGCCAGCAGCTCACCAGCGGGGGGGCTTCTTGAGCAGTTCTTC
>19|.|TRBV11-2|.|TRBJ2-5
CASSSPGERGRTQAETQYF
TGTGCCAGCAGCTCCCCGGGAGAGAGGGGTAGGACGCAGGCAGAGACCCAGTACTTC
>15|TRBD2|TRBV7-3|.|TRBJ2-3
CASAASGAITDTQYF
TGTGCCAGCGCTGCTAGCGGGGCAATCACAGATACGCAGTATTTT
>13|TRBD2|TRBV2|.|TRBJ2-1
CASRGRAGNEQFF
TGTGCCAGCCGCGGGAGGGCTGGGAATGAGCAGTTCTTC
>17|.|TRBV27|.|TRBJ2-1
CASSPSGDGSSYNEQFF
TGTGCCAGCAGTCCGTCGGGGGACGGGAGCTCCTACAATGAGCAGTTCTTC
>15|TRBD2|TRBV7-2|.|TRBJ2-3
CASCPSGGTTDTQYF
TGTGCCAGCTGCCCTAGCGGGGGCACCACAGATACGCAGTATTTT
>16|TRBD1|TRBV7-9|.|TRBJ2-1
CASSNFRGMRNNEQFF
TGTGCCAGCAGCAACTTCAGGGGGATGCGTAACAATGAGCAGTTCTTC
>15|.|TRBV28|.|TRBJ2-7
CASSFPPGATYEQYF
TGTGCCAGCAGTTTCCCACCGGGGGCGACCTACGAGCAGTACTTC
>13|.|TRBV12-3/TRBV12-4|few|TRBJ2-1
CASSLGELDEQFF
TGTGCCAGCAGTCTGGGGGAGCTCGATGAGCAGTTCTTC
>14|TRBD1|TRBV20-1|few|TRBJ1-6
CSASDRGHNSPLHF
TGCAGTGCTTCGGACAGGGGACATAATTCACCCCTCCACTTT
>13|.|TRBV24-1|.|TRBJ2-7
CATSEDSSYEQYF
TGTGCCACCAGTGAGGACAGCTCCTACGAGCAGTACTTC
>15|TRBD1|TRBV5-5|.|TRBJ1-4
CASSGRTGGDEKLFF
TGTGCCAGCAGCGGCCGGACAGGGGGCGATGAAAAACTGTTTTTT
>17|.|TRBV27|.|TRBJ2-7
CASSLLSPTEGKYEQYF
TGTGCCAGCAGCCTTTTGTCCCCTACGGAGGGGAAGTACGAGCAGTACTTC
>13|.|TRBV29-1|.|TRBJ1-1
CSVEKGMNTKAFF
TGCAGCGTTGAAAAAGGGATGAACACTAAAGCTTTCTTT
>16|.|TRBV27|.|TRBJ1-2
CASSLSWGSNYYGYTF
TGTGCCAGCAGTTTATCCTGGGGCAGCAACTACTATGGCTACACCTTC
>13|.|TRBV28|.|TRBJ2-7
CASSSWTAYEQYF
TGTGCCAGCAGTTCCTGGACAGCCTACGAGCAGTACTTC
>15|TRBD2|TRBV6-5|.|TRBJ2-3
CASRGLAGGSDTQYF
TGTGCCAGCAGGGGATTAGCGGGGGGGTCAGATACGCAGTATTTT
>15|.|TRBV4-3|.|TRBJ2-7
CASSQVGSGDYEQYF
TGCGCCAGCAGCCAAGTAGGGTCAGGGGACTACGAGCAGTACTTC
>17|.|TRBV20-1|.|TRBJ1-1
CSARDLGRFFGDGEAFF
TGCAGTGCTAGAGATTTGGGGCGGTTTTTCGGGGATGGTGAAGCTTTCTTT
>17|TRBD2|TRBV11-2|.|TRBJ2-3
CASSRGTSGGARDAQYF
TGTGCCAGCAGCCGCGGGACTAGCGGGGGGGCCCGAGATGCGCAGTATTTT
>14|TRBD1|TRBV20-1|.|TRBJ1-6
CSARETGERSPLHF
TGCAGTGCTAGAGAGACAGGGGAGAGGTCACCCCTCCACTTT
>15|.|TRBV4-1|.|TRBJ2-5
CASSQEELGAREQYF
TGCGCCAGCAGCCAAGAAGAATTGGGCGCTAGGGAGCAGTACTTC